These T cell receptor beta chains were read from a single sample in a study of blood T cell repertoires in COVID-19. Only in-frame clones appear in the TCRdb table, and some are missing; sequencing was by immunoSEQ multiplex PCR. This table holds about 160,000 clones, roughly 80% found once. Sequencing was performed on peripheral blood. All receptors come from a man in his fifties or sixties with acute or convalescent COVID-19. CDR3s include the opening cysteine and the closing phenylalanine or tryptophan. A D gene is named only where the DNA matches it firmly. Size tells how often a clone was seen (once, few, many) or the class of an expanded clone, and some rows leave it out.

abundance	v_gene	len	j_gene	d_gene	CDR3aa	CDR3nt
.	TRBV30	12	TRBJ1-1	.	CAWGRQGSGAFF	TGTGCCTGGGGGCGGCAGGGGAGTGGAGCTTTCTTT
.	TRBV12-5	17	TRBJ2-6	.	CASGLPGAGSGANVLTF	TGTGCTAGTGGTTTGCCAGGGGCGGGCTCTGGGGCCAACGTCCTGACTTTC
few	TRBV6-4	13	TRBJ2-3	.	CASSERETDTQYF	TGTGCCAGCAGTGAAAGGGAGACAGATACGCAGTATTTT
.	TRBV30	14	TRBJ2-5	.	CAWSGMAYQETQYF	TGTGCCTGGAGTGGAATGGCATACCAAGAGACCCAGTACTTC
.	TRBV19	13	TRBJ1-3	.	CASIERNQNTIYF	TGTGCCAGTATTGAGAGAAATCAAAACACCATATATTTT
.	TRBV19	12	TRBJ1-2	.	CASSATVYGYTF	TGTGCCAGTAGTGCGACAGTTTATGGCTACACCTTC
.	TRBV30	14	TRBJ2-7	TRBD2	CAWNQAGAPYEQYF	TGTGCCTGGAATCAAGCGGGGGCCCCCTACGAGCAGTACTTC
.	TRBV24-1	13	TRBJ2-1	.	CATKSSSYNEQFF	TGTGCCACCAAGAGTTCCTCCTACAATGAGCAGTTCTTC
.	TRBV7-2	15	TRBJ2-1	.	CASSLKADSYNEQFF	TGTGCCAGCAGCTTAAAGGCGGATTCCTACAATGAGCAGTTCTTC
.	TRBV3-1/TRBV3-2	16	TRBJ2-7	TRBD1	CASSQDQGVFSYEQYF	TGTGCCAGCAGCCAAGATCAGGGGGTTTTCTCCTACGAGCAGTACTTC
.	TRBV6-5	13	TRBJ2-7	.	CASGYSGIGEQYF	TGTGCCAGCGGTTACTCCGGGATAGGCGAGCAGTACTTC
once	TRBV2	13	TRBJ2-7	.	CASSEPQGRGQYF	TGTGCCAGCAGTGAACCACAGGGTAGGGGGCAGTACTTC
.	TRBV6-5	16	TRBJ2-1	TRBD1	CASSSLTGGTDNEQFF	TGTGCCAGCAGTTCCCTGACAGGGGGCACGGACAATGAGCAGTTCTTC
few	TRBV7-3	16	TRBJ1-2	.	CASSHLYRVSRDGYTF	TGTGCCAGCAGCCATCTGTACAGGGTCTCGCGGGATGGCTACACCTTC
few	TRBV5-1	14	TRBJ1-1	TRBD1	CASSLQGAVREAFF	TGCGCCAGCAGCTTACAGGGGGCTGTGCGGGAAGCTTTCTTT
once	TRBV9	15	TRBJ2-1	TRBD1	CASSGQGVQYNEQFF	TGTGCCAGCAGCGGACAGGGAGTTCAATACAATGAGCAGTTCTTC
.	TRBV4-1	17	TRBJ2-2	.	CASSQVDMGLRTGELFF	TGCGCCAGCAGCCAAGTTGATATGGGGCTGAGGACCGGGGAGCTGTTTTTT
once	TRBV30	15	TRBJ1-5	.	CAWRPTGKKHQPQHF	TGTGCCTGGAGGCCCACCGGGAAAAAGCACCAGCCCCAGCATTTT
.	TRBV7-8	16	TRBJ2-2	TRBD1	CASSLVGTGGAGELFF	TGTGCCAGCAGCTTAGTCGGGACAGGGGGAGCCGGGGAGCTGTTTTTT
.	TRBV12-5	13	TRBJ1-2	TRBD1	CASGLGTGQGYTF	TGTGCTAGTGGTTTGGGGACAGGGCAAGGCTACACCTTC
few	TRBV11-3	14	TRBJ1-1	TRBD1	CASSSKGQGSEAFF	TGTGCCAGCAGCTCTAAAGGACAGGGCTCTGAAGCTTTCTTT
.	TRBV6-4	13	TRBJ1-5	.	CASIRDKHQPQHF	TGTGCCAGCATAAGGGACAAACATCAGCCCCAGCATTTT
.	TRBV7-2	14	TRBJ1-4	TRBD1	CASSLAGGNEKLFF	TGTGCCAGCAGCTTAGCAGGGGGCAATGAAAAACTGTTTTTT
few	TRBV27	17	TRBJ2-3	TRBD1	CASSLLDDRDATDTQYF	TGTGCCAGCAGTTTACTCGACGACAGGGATGCGACAGATACGCAGTATTTT
few	TRBV3-1/TRBV3-2	16	TRBJ1-6	.	CASSQDGGSYNSPLHF	TGTGCCAGCAGCCAAGACGGGGGCTCCTATAATTCACCCCTCCACTTT
.	TRBV12-5	12	TRBJ2-2	.	CASGPVPGELFF	TGTGCTAGTGGCCCCGTTCCCGGGGAGCTGTTTTTT
.	TRBV6-5	15	TRBJ1-3	.	CASSREEPSGNTIYF	TGTGCCAGCAGTCGAGAGGAACCCTCTGGAAACACCATATATTTT
.	TRBV5-1	16	TRBJ1-3	.	CASSFDRSFSGNTIYF	TGCGCCAGCAGCTTTGACAGGTCGTTCTCTGGAAACACCATATATTTT
.	TRBV5-5	15	TRBJ1-3	.	CASSLGGSSGNTIYF	TGTGCCAGCAGCTTGGGTGGGAGCTCTGGAAACACCATATATTTT
few	TRBV3-1/TRBV3-2	15	TRBJ2-1	.	CASSQGQVKGNEQFF	TGTGCCAGCAGCCAAGGACAGGTTAAGGGGAATGAGCAGTTCTTC
.	TRBV13	13	TRBJ2-5	.	CASSPGLQETQYF	TGTGCCAGCAGCCCGGGACTGCAAGAGACCCAGTACTTC
.	TRBV6-6	14	TRBJ1-1	.	CASSYSGTKSGAFF	TGTGCCAGCAGTTACTCAGGGACAAAAAGCGGAGCTTTCTTT
.	TRBV6-5	15	TRBJ1-1	.	CASRLLDRMNTEAFF	TGTGCCAGCAGATTACTCGACAGGATGAACACTGAAGCTTTCTTT
once	TRBV7-2	13	TRBJ2-1	TRBD1	CASRDRGYNEQFF	TGTGCCAGCCGGGACAGGGGTTACAATGAGCAGTTCTTC
once	TRBV12-5	14	TRBJ1-1	.	CASGYGTPNTEAFF	TGTGCTAGTGGTTACGGGACACCGAACACTGAAGCTTTCTTT